This T cell receptor (beta chain) was sequenced during a study of blood T cell repertoires in COVID-19. Study background: The analysed material was cDNA or gDNA that came from T cells, B-cell-depleted T cells, or PBMCs.

Measured with immunoSEQ multiplex PCR; TCRdb has only the in-frame clones, and not every one. Here the sample spans about 59,000 clones, 73% being singletons. This clone is a singleton in its sample. Germline values: CDR1 LNHDA, CDR2 SQIVND (reference sequence). This CDR3 region has 15 residues. V shed 3 bases and J shed 2 bases, with 13 bases lying between them. This chain uses TRBV19 with TRBJ1-2; a possible D gene is TRBD1 (5 bases). This TCR derives from a woman in her 70s with acute or convalescent COVID-19. Sample: peripheral blood. In DNA form, the CDR3 reads TGTGCCAGTAGTATTGTCAGGGTACGGAACTATGGCTACACCTTC. Translating gives CASSIVRVRNYGYTF.